The sequence of this T cell receptor (beta chain) was determined in a study of shared clonotypes between healthy human individuals. Study background: Plates per donor: three CD4 naive, three CD4 memory, two CD8 naive, one CD8 memory.

TCRdb's copy holds only in-frame clones and misses some; the assay was immunoSEQ multiplex PCR. Of under 750,000 clones in the sample, roughly two thirds were seen once. The length of the CDR3 is 16 residues. The V and J ends lost 6 bases and 6 bases, in that order; junction bases with no gene match: 14. Germline CDR1 reads SEHNR; CDR2 reads FQNEAQ (reference sequence). Comment on this clone: Its antigen is not identified.

Points from the study as a whole: The study found about 5% of naive CD4 clonotypes shared across several donors.

The sequence was obtained from a woman aged 30 to 39 in good health. Sequencing input: memory CD4+ T cells sorted from blood. Subset denoted: CD45RA-negative fraction. The chain links TRBV7-9 to TRBJ1-2; TRBD1 agrees at 9 bases. CDR3 amino acids: CASSNQYETGGHGYTF. The CDR3 bases are TGTGCCAGCAGTAACCAATATGAAACAGGGGGCCATGGCTACACCTTC.